This TCR beta chain was identified in a study of response to subunit inactivated influenza vaccine. Overall study findings and caveats: Each seasonal influenza vaccination, the authors suggested, recruits few new T cells.

TCRdb independently ran MiXCR on the RT-PCR reads; one entry per CDR3 protein. Of 150,000 to 200,000 distinct CDR3 sequences in the sample, roughly a tenth are singletons; the top ten hold around 12%. The germline V and J ends were trimmed by 5 bases and 5 bases, with 11 bases remaining between them. The germline V gene has CDR1 SEHNR and CDR2 FQNEAQ (reference sequence). This CDR3 spans 13 amino acids. Comments on this clonotype: As yet, its antigen is unknown.

The chain has TRBV7-9 and TRBJ2-3; maybe TRBD2 (6 bases). The TCR was taken from a man aged 50-60 years who received an inactivated influenza vaccine. This specimen was non-naive T cells sorted from PBMCs, taken about 6 weeks after vaccination. CDR3 coding DNA: TGTGCCAGCAGCAAACCGGGAGAAGATACGCAGTATTTT. Translation: CASSKPGEDTQYF.